The 11 T cell receptor beta chains below were found in one sample sequenced in a study of cytomegalovirus exposure and HLA in healthy donors. Primers included in the PCR were 60 Vbeta and 13 Jbeta primers. This table comes from immunoSEQ multiplex PCR, and its TCRdb copy is limited to in-frame clones, with some not included. The profile shows around 190,000 clones, about 78% of them singletons. The sequenced sample was PBMCs. Source of these receptors: a man aged 40-49 years in good health and CMV-seronegative.

This chain links TRBV28 with TRBJ2-4; D uncertain. CDR1 and CDR2 (germline): MDHEN, SYDVKM. The length of the CDR3 is 15 residues. Trimming stripped 5 bases from V and 6 bases from J, with 17 bases between. CDR3 nucleotides: TGTGCCAGCAGTGAAAGTGGCCAGGATCTAAACATTCAGTACTTC. Protein sequence: CASSESGQDLNIQYF.

The chain joins TRBV2 to TRBJ2-5, with TRBD2 identical over 9 bases. Germline CDR1 reads SNHLY; CDR2 reads FYNNEI. With V trimmed by 6 bases and J by 11 bases, 13 bases remained unmatched. The CDR3 length is 14 residues. The CDR3 DNA follows: TGTGCCAGCAGCGCGGGAGGGTTCTGGGGAGAGCAGTACTTC. Translating it yields CASSAGGFWGEQYF.

The V and J genes are TRBV2 and TRBJ1-3; D remains unclear. The CDR3 runs to 16 residues. Germline V gene lookup returns CDR1 SNHLY and CDR2 FYNNEI. The V and J ends lost 7 bases and 0 bases respectively, with 16 bases between them. The CDR3 DNA is TGTGCCAGCAAGGATCCGCGGGGAAGCTCTGGAAACACCATATATTTT. Translation: CASKDPRGSSGNTIYF.

V and J are TRBV6-5 and TRBJ1-4; possible D gene TRBD1, 5 bases. Germline V gene data show CDR1 as MNHEY and CDR2 as SVGAGI. Between the trimmed V and J ends, which lost 2 bases and 7 bases, there was a span of 17 bases. The CDR3 sequence is 16 residues long. CDR3: CASSYGIVGAGEKLFF. The CDR3 bases are TGTGCCAGCAGTTACGGTATTGTAGGGGCTGGTGAAAAACTGTTTTTT.

This chain uses TRBV27 with TRBJ1-2; D not resolved. The length of the CDR3 is 13 residues. With 2 bases removed from V and 4 bases from J, the gap between germline ends came to 8 bases. The germline V gene encodes CDR1 MNHEY and CDR2 SMNVEV (reference sequence). The CDR3 DNA sequence: TGTGCCAGCAGTTTAAGACTCGGCTATGGCTACACCTTC. Protein sequence: CASSLRLGYGYTF.

The chain links TRBV7-2 to TRBJ2-7; 10 bases agree with TRBD2. The ends lost 2 bases at V and 5 bases at J; junction bases unmatched: 3. CDR3 length equals 14 residues. Germline V gene data show CDR1 as SGHTA and CDR2 as FQGNSA. The CDR3 reads CASSLSSGRNEQYF. For the CDR3, the DNA is TGTGCCAGCAGCTTAAGTAGCGGGAGGAACGAGCAGTACTTC.

The chain couples TRBV7-2 to TRBJ1-5; 8 nucleotides agree with TRBD1. Unmatched junction bases numbered 12, after V lost 5 bases and J lost 0 bases. CDR3 length: 18 residues. Germline V gene data show CDR1 as SGHTA and CDR2 as FQGNSA. CDR3 residues: CASSLRDTGGNSNQPQHF. The CDR3 nucleotides read TGTGCCAGCAGCCTTAGGGATACAGGGGGTAATAGCAATCAGCCCCAGCATTTT.

The chain joins TRBV5-1 to TRBJ2-5; D remains unclear. Trimming took 0 bases from V and 1 from J, leaving 7 bases between them. The CDR3 contains 14 residues. In germline, CDR1 is SGHRS, CDR2 YFSETQ. The CDR3 DNA sequence: TGCGCCAGCAGCTTGGACGGAGCCCAAGAGACCCAGTACTTC. Its protein product is CASSLDGAQETQYF.

The genes are TRBV9 and TRBJ1-4; D is ambiguous. Per the germline V gene, CDR1 is SGDLS and CDR2 is YYNGEE. Trimming took off 0 bases at V and 5 bases at J, with 11 bases between the two ends. The CDR3 is 15 residues long. CDR3 coding DNA: TGTGCCAGCAGCGTAGGGGCAGGCGCCAATGAAAAACTGTTTTTT. Translation: CASSVGAGANEKLFF.

The chain employs TRBV9 and TRBJ2-5; possible D gene TRBD2, 5 bases. The J call may be incorrect, as the DNA end agrees better with TRBJ2-7. The CDR3 contains 15 residues. Germline CDR1 and CDR2: SGDLS and YYNGEE. The CDR3 protein is CASSVEADRTYEQYF. The CDR3 nucleotides are TGTGCCAGCAGCGTAGAAGCGGACCGAACCTACGAGCAGTACTTC.

The rearrangement links TRBV7-9 to TRBJ2-1; TRBD1 matches 7 bases. V was pared by 3 bases and J by 6 bases, with 5 bases of the junction left unmatched. Germline V gene data show CDR1 as SEHNR and CDR2 as FQNEAQ (reference sequence). The CDR3 sequence is 14 residues long. CDR3 sequence: CASSLTGQVNEQFF. The DNA for the CDR3 is TGTGCCAGCAGCTTGACAGGGCAGGTCAATGAGCAGTTCTTC.